Below, 4 T cell receptor beta chains from the same sample are listed, as sequenced in a study of CD8 T cells in Susac syndrome. cDNA came from approximately 0.5 to 1 ug RNA primed by random hexamers. TCRdb used MiXCR to reprocess the immunoSEQ multiplex PCR reads, holding one entry per CDR3 protein. The table shows more than 250,000 distinct CDR3 sequences, with roughly nine tenths occurring only once. The specimen was CD4+ T cells from PBMCs. These receptors came from a human donor with multiple sclerosis.

This clonotype was detected only once. The V and J genes are TRBV7-9 and TRBJ1-2; no reliable D call. CDR3 length equals 13 residues. V was pared by 5 bases and J by 2 bases, with 9 bases between. Germline V gene data show CDR1 as SEHNR and CDR2 as FQNEAQ (reference sequence). The DNA for the CDR3 is TGTGCCAGCAGCCAGCAGTACAACTATGGCTACACCTTC. Residues: CASSQQYNYGYTF.

This sequence joins TRBV6-2 or TRBV6-3 and TRBJ1-5; possibly TRBD1 for D (6 bases). Trimming stripped 2 bases from V and 4 bases from J, with 12 bases between. Germline V gene sequence: CDR1 MNHEY, CDR2 SVGEGT. The CDR3 has 15 amino acids. CDR3 sequence: CASSYPNRVNQPQHF. The DNA for the CDR3 is TGTGCCAGCAGTTACCCCAACAGGGTAAATCAGCCCCAGCATTTT.

This clonotype was picked up one time. The V and J genes are TRBV20-1 and TRBJ2-3; D ambiguous. This CDR3 is 14 amino acids long. V shed 6 bases and J shed 0 bases, with 13 bases lying between them. Germline V gene lookup returns CDR1 DFQATT and CDR2 SNEGSKA (reference sequence). This CDR3 is CSALGFSSTDTQYF. Written as DNA, the CDR3 is TGCAGTGCCCTTGGATTTTCTAGCACAGATACGCAGTATTTT.

The chain combines TRBV10-3 with TRBJ2-5; 13 nucleotides line up with TRBD2. V dropped 10 bases and J dropped 3; count of bases not matched to a gene: 2. The CDR3 runs 13 residues. CDR1 and CDR2 (germline): ENHRY, SYGVKD. This chain's CDR3 is CATGLAGEETQYF. DNA for the CDR3: TGTGCCACAGGACTAGCGGGAGAAGAGACCCAGTACTTC.